The sequence of this T cell receptor beta chain was determined in a study of regulatory T cells in long-lasting Graves disease. Sequencing libraries for TCR beta were prepared with iRepertoire HTBI primers and Arm-PCR of CDR3 regions. TCRdb passed the multiplex PCR reads through MiXCR, listing each CDR3 protein once. The data show 600,000 to 650,000 distinct CDR3 sequences, with around 17% seen just once and around a sixth held by the top ten. CDR3 size: 13 residues. Germline V gene data show CDR1 as KGHDR and CDR2 as SFDVKD. Trimming stripped 7 bases from V and 2 bases from J, with 11 bases between. The sample's time point: newly diagnosed GD, antithyroid drugs for less than 3 months. PBMC-extracted RNA yielded the TCR library. The same data also contributed to another study, on T cells in Graves' hyperthyroidism and ophthalmopathy.

V is TRBV24-1 and J is TRBJ2-7; maybe TRBD1 (5 bases). The receptor was derived from a woman in her twenties or thirties with Graves disease. The sequencing here drew on peripheral blood mononuclear cells (PBMCs), taken at new diagnosis, from a patient treated with antithyroid drugs. CDR3 region: CATSETGTYEQYF. The CDR3 DNA is TGTGCCACCAGCGAAACAGGAACCTACGAGCAGTACTTC.